The present TCR beta chain was sequenced within a study of cytomegalovirus exposure and HLA in healthy donors (dated by TCRdb to about 2017). At the level of the whole study: In an earlier analysis of fewer than 750 of the donors, roughly 300 Gb of sequence data and 95 million to 130 million unique TCR beta sequences from 150 million to 200 million T cells were reported. About 330 gigabases of sequencing data and roughly 81 million unique TCR sequences made up an early release that covered approximately 620 HLA-typed donors. Of the roughly 400 genotyped donors, 80% to 90% were placed in the genetic ancestry cluster associated with self-reported Caucasian donors. The study aimed to test whether cataloging public T cell receptors could reveal signatures of past pathogen exposure. Using immunosequencing, the study profiled T cell repertoires from 550 to 750 subjects and related those repertoires to cytomegalovirus serostatus. Along with the approximately 670-subject first cohort, a separate validation cohort of some 130 different subjects was used. High-throughput TCR immunosequencing, statistical association of individual TCRs with disease status, and machine learning were combined to predict cytomegalovirus infection status. In a later analysis, previously published TCR beta repertoires from about 670 donors were re-analyzed and high-resolution HLA genotyping was added so that TCR occurrence patterns could be studied. Rather than drawing on any new phenotypic data, the later analysis identified candidate immune exposures from TCR beta sequences and the way those sequences occurred across donors. An earlier analysis of fewer than 700 of the donors applied high-throughput TCR beta sequencing to assess whether each TCR beta V gene segment acted as functional or pseudogenic. Donor age, sex, ethnicity and CMV serostatus were compiled alongside the repertoire data. In a later genetic analysis, genome-wide SNP genotypes for about three fifths of the 666 donors were used, and that subset was treated as a discovery cohort. Every repertoire in the discovery cohort had been generated on one and the same sequencing platform. Class I and class II HLA loci were covered by the typing at four-digit resolution. The number of typed donors differed by locus: roughly 620-640 for A, B, C, DRB1 and DQB1; roughly 510 for DQA1; 600 to 610 for DPA1; and 400 to 480 for DPB1. Because of strong linkage in the cohort, a handful of DR-DQ haplotypes were treated as single units for association and clustering. Across 398 genotyped donors of the cohort, an average of roughly 230,000 unique TCR beta nucleotide sequences per donor were sequenced, and around 20% of those sequences were non-productive. What the study reported, not specific to this receptor: For the cohort, immune exposure information was limited to CMV serostatus. The classifier was reported to diagnose cytomegalovirus status with high specificity and sensitivity in both the original and validation cohorts. A cluster of highly shared sequence variants was judged likely to represent a technical artifact of the sequencing pipeline. In this cohort, only TCR beta chains were sequenced, and detectable features were limited by the absence of alpha or paired-chain data. According to the authors, the approach could potentially be generalized to other disease states and immunological phenotypes. Across donors, most TCR sequences were observed very rarely, whereas some public TCRs were present in many individuals. A later genetic analysis associated a missense DCLRE1C variant with V-gene and J-gene trimming of TCR beta chains, and an independent cohort replicated the association. Because HLA typing was unavailable for some donors at each locus, only the typed subset was used in association tests. Linkage disequilibrium might explain the correlated functional status among segregating V segments, but an unknown experimental factor could not be excluded. According to a later genetic analysis, donors in an Asian-associated ancestry cluster had fewer N-insertions in productive TCRs than the roughly 700-donor mean. A few of the identified cytomegalovirus-associated TCR beta chains were confirmed in vitro to be specific for cytomegalovirus antigens. In an earlier analysis of under 600 of the donors, most TCR beta V segments were observed in productive rearrangements about 87% or about 30% of the time, broadly matching IMGT annotations. A later analysis reported that several top co-occurrence clusters appeared linked to parvovirus B19, influenza, CMV and Epstein-Barr virus. In a later analysis, HLA-associated TCR beta chains showed more clonal expansion and lower generation probabilities than non-associated chains that were equally common. A further reported finding was that TCR beta sequences accurately predicted the HLA-A and HLA-B alleles for most subjects in the first cohort. Because counts were too low, about 18 rarely observed V segments, including chromosome 9 orphons, were left out of the earlier analysis of several hundred of the donors. At a false discovery rate of 0.05, a later analysis linked approximately 18,000 TCR beta sequences to specific HLA alleles. The 87-base-pair reads could not distinguish some IMGT-functional V segments, including TRBV6-2 and TRBV6-3, so those segments were excluded. In a later analysis, TCR association rates were found to vary across HLA loci, with the most associated TCRs seen for DRB1 alleles and the fewest for HLA-C alleles. When HLA alleles, especially DR and DQ, strongly co-occurred, TCR associations were difficult to assign to individual alleles. A later analysis found that most CMV-associated TCR beta chains appeared HLA-restricted, with HLA associations seemingly driven largely by CMV exposure. The presence/absence analyses assumed that sequencing depth was roughly uniform across donors, and that assumption may not be true. A total of roughly 160 TCR beta chains were listed by the study as associated with cytomegalovirus.

In total, just over 650 healthy bone marrow donors made up the cohort. At the time of sampling, every cohort member was nominally healthy, though immune exposures that went unrecorded were likely present. The donor was CMV seropositive and belonged to the group of 250 to 350 seropositive cohort members. Each donor provided a peripheral blood sample, and peripheral blood mononuclear cells were used for TCR beta sequencing. The Qiagen DNeasy Blood Extraction Kit was used to extract genomic DNA from the blood cell samples. CDR1 and CDR2 are read off the germline V gene (reference sequence) as SGHNT and YYREEE. The CDR3 has 16 amino acids, counting the end cysteine and phenylalanine. CDR3 DNA only is kept here, 48 bases in frame from base 1. V is clipped by 4 bases and J by 4 bases, and the sequence between their germline boundaries is 20 bases long. The library was produced with the immunoSEQ multiplex PCR assay. A mixture of 60 forward primers for TCR Vbeta segments and 13 reverse primers for TCR Jbeta segments was used in the multiplex PCR. The CDR3 region of rearranged TCR beta genes was amplified from genomic DNA by a multiplex PCR assay. The Illumina HiSeq System was used to sequence the amplified TCR beta libraries as 87-base-pair reads. Concerning the study's data processing: A later analysis counted approximately 84 million unique TCR beta chains across the 666 repertoires, and some 11 million of these chains were shared by at least two donors. Raw reads were error-corrected and collapsed into unique sequences by a nearest-neighbor algorithm in which closely related sequences were merged to remove PCR and sequencing errors. V, D and J gene segments were assigned by aligning CDR3 sequences to IMGT reference sequences. For a sequence to be retained, a match of at least six nucleotides was required to both a V gene segment and a J gene segment. Rearrangements were called productive when the CDR3 lacked stop codons and stayed in frame with V and J; all others were non-productive. Following IMGT convention, CDR3 was defined as the stretch from the second conserved V-encoded cysteine up to the conserved J-encoded phenylalanine. Sequences without an unambiguous match to a single V gene segment were excluded from the earlier analysis of 450 to 650 of the donors. In an earlier analysis of several hundred of the donors, V segments were called functional above 56.7% productive rearrangements and were called segregating when the between-donor standard deviation exceeded 5%. A statistical classification framework was developed to diagnose cytomegalovirus status using the catalog of TCR beta chain sequences. In a later analysis, TCR nucleotide sequences were compared against IMGT/GENE-DB human TR gene sequences so that V and J genes could be assigned. Using the TCRdist pipeline, a later analysis assigned CDR3 sequences along with most-parsimonious VDJ recombination scenarios. In a later analysis, every TCR beta chain was defined by the combination of its CDR3 amino acid sequence and its V-gene family, and reads without a unique V-gene family were dropped. As a way to deal with suspected cross-contamination and a sequencing artifact, a later analysis dropped under 600 nucleotide sequences that were highly shared and had low generation probability. A later analysis calculated a clonal expansion index for each public chain from normalized within-repertoire ranks of inferred template counts. In a later analysis, generation probabilities were computed with a VDJ recombination model fitted to out-of-frame rearrangements, and the resulting probabilities were checked against IGoR. In a later analysis, TCR-TCR, TCR-HLA and TCR-CMV co-occurrence was scored with hypergeometric tests, and a repertoire-size bias correction was applied to TCR pairs. A later analysis estimated false discovery rates by permuting HLA or CMV assignments 20 times. A later analysis grouped co-occurring TCRs with DBSCAN, adding TCRdist sequence similarity when clustering within HLA-allele-positive subsets. Co-occurrence clustering excluded repertoires with fewer than 30,000 or more than 120,000 public chains, plus five with anomalous nucleotide sharing. TCRdb limited this immuneACCESS table to in-frame rearrangements with V and J called. A share of clones is missing; checked studies link under half to unresolved V genes, and the rest is unexplained. The DNA was the basis for D and trimming; V, J and clone size are from that table. The sample includes some 120,000 clones, with roughly four fifths observed a single time. Jointly, the top ten make up around 3.9% of the sample.

As for this clone: Its antigen is not yet known. Nothing much larger sits one base from this clone, and base qualities are not available.

The receptor chain draws on TRBV5-4 and TRBJ2-5, with a weak D call of TRBD2 (8 bases match). Sequenced: PBMCs. This clonotype was obtained from a woman between 45 and 65 years old in good health and CMV-seropositive. The CDR3 sequence is CASSPGGLERRETQYF. The DNA sequence is as follows: TGTGCCAGCAGCCCAGGGGGACTAGAACGTCGAGAGACCCAGTACTTC.